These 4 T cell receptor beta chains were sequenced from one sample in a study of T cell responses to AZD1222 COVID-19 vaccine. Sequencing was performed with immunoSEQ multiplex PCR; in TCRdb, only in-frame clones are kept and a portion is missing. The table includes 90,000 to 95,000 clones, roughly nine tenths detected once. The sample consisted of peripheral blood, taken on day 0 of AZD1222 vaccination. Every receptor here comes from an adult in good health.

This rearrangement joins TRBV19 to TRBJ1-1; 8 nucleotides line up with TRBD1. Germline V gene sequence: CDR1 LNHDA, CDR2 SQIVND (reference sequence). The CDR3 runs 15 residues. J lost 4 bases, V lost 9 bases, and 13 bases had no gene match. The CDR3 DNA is TGTGCCAGCACCAGGACAGGGCGGCTGCTCACTGAAGCTTTCTTT. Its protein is CASTRTGRLLTEAFF.

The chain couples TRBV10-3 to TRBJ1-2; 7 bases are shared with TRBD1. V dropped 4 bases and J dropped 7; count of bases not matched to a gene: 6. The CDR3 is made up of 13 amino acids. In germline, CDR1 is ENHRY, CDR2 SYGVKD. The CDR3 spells CAISVGQEGGYTF. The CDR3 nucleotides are TGTGCCATCAGTGTCGGACAGGAGGGTGGCTACACCTTC.

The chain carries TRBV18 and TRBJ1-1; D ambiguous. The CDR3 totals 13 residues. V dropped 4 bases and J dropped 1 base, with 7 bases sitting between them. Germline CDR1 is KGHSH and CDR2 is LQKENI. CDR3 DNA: TGTGCCAGCTCACAAAGCACGAACACTGAAGCTTTCTTT. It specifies CASSQSTNTEAFF.

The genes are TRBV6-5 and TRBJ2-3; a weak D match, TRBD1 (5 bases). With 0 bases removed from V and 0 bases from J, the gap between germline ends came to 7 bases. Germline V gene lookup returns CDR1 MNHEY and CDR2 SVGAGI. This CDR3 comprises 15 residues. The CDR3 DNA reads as TGTGCCAGCAGTTACTCCTGGACAAGCACAGATACGCAGTATTTT. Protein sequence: CASSYSWTSTDTQYF.